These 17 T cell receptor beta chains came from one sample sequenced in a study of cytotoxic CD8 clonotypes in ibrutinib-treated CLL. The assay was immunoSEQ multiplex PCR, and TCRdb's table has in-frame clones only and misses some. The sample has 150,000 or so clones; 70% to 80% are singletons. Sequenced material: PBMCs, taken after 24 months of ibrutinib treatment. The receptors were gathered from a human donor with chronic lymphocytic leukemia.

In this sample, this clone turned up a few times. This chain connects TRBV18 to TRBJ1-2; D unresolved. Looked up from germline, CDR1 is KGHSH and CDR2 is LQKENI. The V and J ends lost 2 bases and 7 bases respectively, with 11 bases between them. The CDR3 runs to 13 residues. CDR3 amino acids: CASSPDSAGGYTF. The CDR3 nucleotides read TGTGCCAGCTCACCAGACTCAGCGGGTGGCTACACCTTC. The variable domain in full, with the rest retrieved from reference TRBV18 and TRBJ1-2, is NAGVMQNPRHLVRRRGQEARLRCSPMKGHSHVYWYRQLPEEGLKFMVYLQKENIIDESGMPKERFSAEFPKEGPSILRIQQVVRGDSAAYFCASSPDSAGGYTFGSGTRLTVV.

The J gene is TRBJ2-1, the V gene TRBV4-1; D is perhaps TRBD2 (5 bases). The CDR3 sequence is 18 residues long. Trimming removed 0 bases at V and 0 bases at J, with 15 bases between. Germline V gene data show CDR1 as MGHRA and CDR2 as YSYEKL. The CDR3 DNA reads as TGCGCCAGCAGCCAAGATTCTGAGAGTGGGAGCTCCTACAATGAGCAGTTCTTC. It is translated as CASSQDSESGSSYNEQFF.

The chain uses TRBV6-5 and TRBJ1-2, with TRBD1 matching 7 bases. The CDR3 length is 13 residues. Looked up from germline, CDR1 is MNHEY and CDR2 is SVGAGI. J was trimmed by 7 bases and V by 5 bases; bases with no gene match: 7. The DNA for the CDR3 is TGTGCCAGCAGTCCCGGGGACAGCCGTGGCTACACCTTC. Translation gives CASSPGDSRGYTF.

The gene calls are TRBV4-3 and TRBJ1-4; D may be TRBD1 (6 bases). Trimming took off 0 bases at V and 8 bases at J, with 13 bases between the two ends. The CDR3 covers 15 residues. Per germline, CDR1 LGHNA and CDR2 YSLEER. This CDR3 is CASSQDPGGREKLFF. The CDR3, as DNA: TGCGCCAGCAGCCAAGATCCCGGGGGCCGGGAAAAACTGTTTTTT.

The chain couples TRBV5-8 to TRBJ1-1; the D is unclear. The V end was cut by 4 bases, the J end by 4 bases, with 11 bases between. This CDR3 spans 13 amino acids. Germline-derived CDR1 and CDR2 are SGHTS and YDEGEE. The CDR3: CASSPGWGTEAFF. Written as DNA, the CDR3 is TGTGCCAGCAGCCCCGGGTGGGGCACTGAAGCTTTCTTT.

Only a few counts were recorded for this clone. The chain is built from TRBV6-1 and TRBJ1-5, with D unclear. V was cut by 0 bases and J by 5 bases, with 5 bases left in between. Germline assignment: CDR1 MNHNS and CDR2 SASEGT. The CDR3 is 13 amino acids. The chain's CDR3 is CASSEARDQPQHF. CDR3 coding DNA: TGTGCCAGCAGTGAAGCTAGGGATCAGCCCCAGCATTTT.

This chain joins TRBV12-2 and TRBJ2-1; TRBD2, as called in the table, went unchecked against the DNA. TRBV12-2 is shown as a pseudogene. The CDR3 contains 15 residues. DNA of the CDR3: TGTGCAAGTCGCTTAGGGAGCGGGGGTACGGATGAGCAGTTCTTC. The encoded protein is CASRLGSGGTDEQFF.

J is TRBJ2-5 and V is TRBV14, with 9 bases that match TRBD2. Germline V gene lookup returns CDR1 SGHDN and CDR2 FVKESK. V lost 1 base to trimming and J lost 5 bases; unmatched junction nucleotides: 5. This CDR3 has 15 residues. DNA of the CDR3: TGTGCCAGCAGCCAAGTAGCGGGAGCGGCGGAGACCCAGTACTTC. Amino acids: CASSQVAGAAETQYF.

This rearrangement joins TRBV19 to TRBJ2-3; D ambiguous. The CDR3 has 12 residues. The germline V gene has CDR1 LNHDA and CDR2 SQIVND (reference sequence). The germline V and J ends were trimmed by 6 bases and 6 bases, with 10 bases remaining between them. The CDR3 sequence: CASSLLGDTQYF. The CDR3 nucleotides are TGTGCCAGTAGCCTCCTAGGGGATACGCAGTATTTT. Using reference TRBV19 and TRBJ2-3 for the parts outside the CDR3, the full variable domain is DGGITQSPKYLFRKEGQNVTLSCEQNLNHDAMYWYRQDPGQGLRLIYYSQIVNDFQKGDIAEGYSVSREKKESFPLTVTSAQKNPTAFYLCASSLLGDTQYFGPGTRLTVL.

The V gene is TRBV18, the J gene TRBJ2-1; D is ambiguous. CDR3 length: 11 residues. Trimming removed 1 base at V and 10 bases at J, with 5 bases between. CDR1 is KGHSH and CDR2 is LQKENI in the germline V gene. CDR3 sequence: CASSPLVEQFF. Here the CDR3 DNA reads TGTGCCAGCTCACCACTCGTGGAGCAGTTCTTC.

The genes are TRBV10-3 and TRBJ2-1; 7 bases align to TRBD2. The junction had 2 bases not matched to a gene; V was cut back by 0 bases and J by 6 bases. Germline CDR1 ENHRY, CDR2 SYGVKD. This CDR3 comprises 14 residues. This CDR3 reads CAISESGGGNEQFF. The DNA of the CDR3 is TGTGCCATCAGTGAGTCGGGCGGGGGCAATGAGCAGTTCTTC.

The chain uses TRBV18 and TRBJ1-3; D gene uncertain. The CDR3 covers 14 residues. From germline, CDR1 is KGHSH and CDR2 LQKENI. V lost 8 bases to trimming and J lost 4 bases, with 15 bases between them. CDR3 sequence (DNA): TGTGCCAGCCTCAAAAGTGGGCAGGGAAACACCATATATTTT. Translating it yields CASLKSGQGNTIYF. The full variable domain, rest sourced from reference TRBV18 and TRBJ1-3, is NAGVMQNPRHLVRRRGQEARLRCSPMKGHSHVYWYRQLPEEGLKFMVYLQKENIIDESGMPKERFSAEFPKEGPSILRIQQVVRGDSAAYFCASLKSGQGNTIYFGEGSWLTVV.

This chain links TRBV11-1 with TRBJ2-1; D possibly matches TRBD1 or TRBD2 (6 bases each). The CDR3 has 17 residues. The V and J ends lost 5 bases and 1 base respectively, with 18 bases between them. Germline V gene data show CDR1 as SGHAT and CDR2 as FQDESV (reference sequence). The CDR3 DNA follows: TGTGCCAGCAGCGGGGGGCCCGGGCTTTTGTCCTACAATGAGCAGTTCTTC. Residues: CASSGGPGLLSYNEQFF.

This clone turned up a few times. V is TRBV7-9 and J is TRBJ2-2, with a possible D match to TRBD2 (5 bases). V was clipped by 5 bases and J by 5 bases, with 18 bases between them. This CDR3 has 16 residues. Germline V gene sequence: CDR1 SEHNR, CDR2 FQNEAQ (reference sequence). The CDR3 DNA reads TGTGCCAGCAGCCCGAGGGTCCTCCCGCGGACCGGGGAGCTGTTTTTT. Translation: CASSPRVLPRTGELFF.

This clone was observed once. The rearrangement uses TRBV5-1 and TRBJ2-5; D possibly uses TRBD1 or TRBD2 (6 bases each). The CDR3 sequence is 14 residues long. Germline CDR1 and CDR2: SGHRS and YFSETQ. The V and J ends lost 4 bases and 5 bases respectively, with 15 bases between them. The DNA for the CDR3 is TGCGCCAGCAGCCGGGGGCCGGACTCGGAGACCCAGTACTTC. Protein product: CASSRGPDSETQYF.

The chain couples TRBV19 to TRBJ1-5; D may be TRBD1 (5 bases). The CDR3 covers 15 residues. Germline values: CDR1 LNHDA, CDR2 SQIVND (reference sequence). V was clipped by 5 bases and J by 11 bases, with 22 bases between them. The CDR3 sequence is CASSGGGTGLLAQHF. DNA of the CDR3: TGTGCCAGTAGTGGCGGGGGGACTGGTCTCCTGGCCCAGCATTTT.

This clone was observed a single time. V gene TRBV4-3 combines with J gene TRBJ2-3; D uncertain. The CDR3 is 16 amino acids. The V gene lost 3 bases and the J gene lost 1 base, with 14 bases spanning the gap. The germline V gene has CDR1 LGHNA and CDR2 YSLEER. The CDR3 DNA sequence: TGCGCCAGCAGCCAGGCCCCCCGCCCGGGCACAGATACGCAGTATTTT. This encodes CASSQAPRPGTDTQYF.